This TCR beta chain appears in the sequencing data of a study of glioma-infiltrating T cells after dendritic cell vaccination. The repertoire was sequenced with immunoSEQ multiplex PCR; TCRdb's copy has only in-frame clones and lacks some. The table has about 92,000 clones, under 90% seen once. The CDR3 runs to 16 residues. In germline, CDR1 is PRHDT, CDR2 FYEKMQ (reference sequence). Trimming took off 1 base at V and 0 bases at J, with 11 bases between the two ends. The V gene is TRBV13, the J gene TRBJ2-3, with a weak D call TRBD2 (7 bases). The TCR originated in a human donor with glioblastoma. The specimen comprised blood, sampled before dendritic cell vaccination. The CDR3 loop is CASSLVGGPSTDTQYF. The CDR3 region has the DNA TGTGCCAGCAGCTTAGTGGGGGGGCCTAGCACAGATACGCAGTATTTT. The variable domain in full, completed from reference TRBV13 and TRBJ2-3, reads AAGVIQSPRHLIKEKRETATLKCYPIPRHDTVYWYQQGPGQDPQFLISFYEKMQSDKGSIPDRFSAQQFSDYHSELNMSSLELGDSALYFCASSLVGGPSTDTQYFGPGTRLTVL.